The 17 T cell receptor beta chains presented below share a single source sample, sequenced in a study of CD8+ T cells in alopecia areata. Extraction and reverse transcription of RNA yielded cDNA as the sequencing template. Here immunoSEQ multiplex PCR was the method, and the copy in TCRdb shows in-frame clones only, minus some. The table has 200,000 to 250,000 clones, more than 45% seen once; the top ten hold roughly 1.6%. Stated treatment: oral pan-JAK inhibitor, 5-10 mg twice daily. The source was CD4+ T cells sorted from blood, collected at week 4, from a patient treated with tofacitinib. The source of these receptors is a human donor with alopecia areata.

The chain has TRBV28 and TRBJ1-2; D is uncertain. In germline, CDR1 is MDHEN, CDR2 SYDVKM. The CDR3 is 14 amino acids. Trimming left V 2 bases short and J 2 bases short, with 9 bases between. CDR3 sequence reads: CASSLGQANYGYTF. The CDR3 DNA reads TGTGCCAGCAGTTTAGGGCAAGCCAACTATGGCTACACCTTC.

V gene TRBV27 combines with J gene TRBJ1-2; D might be TRBD1 (5 bases). This CDR3 contains 16 residues. Germline CDR1 and CDR2: MNHEY and SMNVEV (reference sequence). V gave up 5 bases and J gave up 1 base, with 17 bases separating them. The CDR3 sequence: CASSTATADHNYGYTF. In DNA form, the CDR3 reads TGTGCCAGCAGTACCGCGACAGCAGACCATAACTATGGCTACACCTTC.

This clone is deemed medium-sized. CDR3 region: CASSQDLDGFTEAFF. DNA of the CDR3: TGTGCCAGCAGCCAAGATCTGGACGGTTTTACTGAAGCTTTCTTT. The chain employs TRBV14 and TRBJ1-1; D remains unclear. V lost 0 bases and J lost 5, with 13 bases in between. Germline CDR1 reads SGHDN; CDR2 reads FVKESK. The CDR3 contains 15 residues.

J is TRBJ1-2 and V is TRBV2; D not resolved. The length of the CDR3 is 11 residues. Trimming shortened V by 3 bases and J by 8 bases, and 7 bases separated the two germline ends. The germline CDR1 and CDR2 sequences are SNHLY and FYNNEI. The DNA for the CDR3 is TGTGCCAGCAGTGAGGGGAGCGGCTACACCTTC. This encodes CASSEGSGYTF. The full variable domain, with the rest looked up from reference TRBV2 and TRBJ1-2, is EPEVTQTPSHQVTQMGQEVILRCVPISNHLYFYWYRQILGQKVEFLVSFYNNEISEKSEIFDDQFSVERPDGSNFTLKIRSTKLEDSAMYFCASSEGSGYTFGSGTRLTVV.

This chain joins TRBV30 and TRBJ2-5; D perhaps matches TRBD2 (5 bases). Germline CDR1 GTSNPN, CDR2 SVGIG (reference sequence). The CDR3 loop spans 17 amino acids. V lost 4 bases and J lost 5, with 26 bases in between. As DNA, the CDR3 is TGTGCCTGGACCGGGAATAGCGCCGGCAGGAGGAGGGAGACCCAGTACTTC. Amino acids: CAWTGNSAGRRRETQYF.

The genes are TRBV18 and TRBJ2-7, with a possible D match to TRBD2 (5 bases). Per germline, CDR1 KGHSH and CDR2 LQKENI. V was clipped by 0 bases and J by 2 bases, with 8 bases between them. The CDR3 length is 14 residues. In DNA form, the CDR3 reads TGTGCCAGCTCACCACCAGGGAGTCCCTACGAGCAGTACTTC. Amino acid sequence: CASSPPGSPYEQYF. The complete variable domain, with remaining parts taken from reference TRBV18 and TRBJ2-7, reads NAGVMQNPRHLVRRRGQEARLRCSPMKGHSHVYWYRQLPEEGLKFMVYLQKENIIDESGMPKERFSAEFPKEGPSILRIQQVVRGDSAAYFCASSPPGSPYEQYFGPGTRLTVT.

V is TRBV2 and J is TRBJ1-2; possibly TRBD1 for D (5 bases). This CDR3 comprises 12 residues. V was pared by 6 bases and J by 7 bases, with 12 bases between. Per germline, CDR1 SNHLY and CDR2 FYNNEI. The chain's CDR3 is CASRGGRIGYTF. CDR3 nucleotide sequence: TGTGCCAGCAGGGGGGGACGTATTGGCTACACCTTC.

The chain links TRBV5-1 to TRBJ1-6; 7 nucleotides match TRBD1. CDR1 and CDR2 (germline): SGHRS, YFSETQ. The CDR3 is 15 residues long. Losses at the gene ends were 3 bases for V and 6 bases for J; bases not matched to a gene: 6. The CDR3 nucleotides read TGCGCCAGCAGCTCCACGGACAGGATTAATTCACCCCTCCACTTT. This translates into CASSSTDRINSPLHF.

The J gene is TRBJ1-5, the V gene TRBV4-3; D is unresolved. This CDR3 is 16 amino acids long. CDR1 and CDR2 from the germline V gene are LGHNA and YSLEER. The V gene lost 4 bases and the J gene lost 1 base, with 14 bases spanning the gap. CDR3 nucleotides: TGCGCCAGCAGCCTAGACTTGGGCCTCAGCAATCAGCCCCAGCATTTT. Residues: CASSLDLGLSNQPQHF.

The chain joins TRBV2 to TRBJ1-5; D is unclear. CDR3 length: 13 amino acids. V was trimmed by 8 bases and J by 3 bases, leaving 11 bases between them. From germline, CDR1 is SNHLY and CDR2 FYNNEI. The CDR3 loop reads CASRGGSNQPQHF. The CDR3 DNA reads TGTGCCAGCCGGGGAGGCTCCAATCAGCCCCAGCATTTT.

V gene TRBV5-1 combines with J gene TRBJ1-5; D gene unclear. This CDR3 is 13 amino acids long. V was shortened by 3 bases and J by 5 bases, with 9 bases between the two germline ends. Germline lookup yields CDR1 SGHRS and CDR2 YFSETQ. The CDR3 DNA sequence: TGCGCCAGCAGCTCCTCACCGGATCAGCCCCAGCATTTT. It encodes CASSSSPDQPQHF. The variable domain in full, completed from reference TRBV5-1 and TRBJ1-5, reads KAGVTQTPRYLIKTRGQQVTLSCSPISGHRSVSWYQQTPGQGLQFLFEYFSETQRNKGNFPGRFSGRQFSNSRSEMNVSTLELGDSALYLCASSSSPDQPQHFGDGTRLSIL.

The sample holds a few counts of this clone. The chain joins TRBV7-9 to TRBJ2-3, with 7 bases lining up with TRBD1. The CDR3 runs to 16 residues. J was trimmed by 6 bases and V by 2 bases; bases with no gene match: 11. Germline lookup yields CDR1 SEHNR and CDR2 FQNEAQ (reference sequence). The CDR3 loop is CASSLRGQPPRDTQYF. The CDR3 DNA follows: TGTGCCAGCAGCTTAAGGGGACAGCCACCTCGTGATACGCAGTATTTT.

The genes are TRBV7-2 and TRBJ1-2, with 12 positions matching TRBD1. The CDR3 totals 14 residues. The trim removed 3 bases at V and 6 bases at J, leaving 2 bases unmatched. The germline V gene encodes CDR1 SGHTA and CDR2 FQGNSA. The CDR3 coding sequence is TGTGCCAGCAGCTTGGGACAGGGGGCGGATGGCTACACCTTC. Protein: CASSLGQGADGYTF.

This clone appeared once. The chain is built from TRBV4-3 and TRBJ2-7; maybe TRBD1 (6 bases). This CDR3 has 14 amino acids. Trimming pared 0 bases from V and 3 bases from J, leaving 9 bases between. Per the germline V gene, CDR1 is LGHNA and CDR2 is YSLEER. In DNA form, the CDR3 reads TGCGCCAGCAGCCAAGACAGGGGCCTCTACGAGCAGTACTTC. It codes for CASSQDRGLYEQYF.

The chain is built from TRBV7-2 and TRBJ2-5; maybe TRBD2 (5 bases). Trimming cost V 3 bases and J 5 bases, with 10 bases left between them. Per the germline V gene, CDR1 is SGHTA and CDR2 is FQGNSA. The CDR3 has 13 amino acids. The CDR3 region has the DNA TGTGCCAGCAGCTTGTGGGAGTTGGAGACCCAGTACTTC. The encoded protein is CASSLWELETQYF.

The chain joins TRBV5-6 to TRBJ2-1; D may match TRBD1 or TRBD2 (5 bases each). Germline V lookup: CDR1 SGHDT, CDR2 YYEEEE. V dropped 4 bases and J dropped 6 bases, with 14 bases sitting between them. The CDR3 is made up of 14 amino acids. CDR3 in DNA: TGTGCCAGCAGCCCCGGGACGCTTGGCAATGAGCAGTTCTTC. Encoded protein: CASSPGTLGNEQFF.

The chain links TRBV2 to TRBJ2-2; D gene ambiguous. This CDR3 contains 13 residues. CDR1 is SNHLY, CDR2 FYNNEI, per germline. V lost 5 bases to trimming and J lost 7 bases, with 11 bases between them. The CDR3 DNA reads as TGTGCCAGCAGTTCCTTTGACGGCGGGGAGCTGTTTTTT. The encoded protein is CASSSFDGGELFF.